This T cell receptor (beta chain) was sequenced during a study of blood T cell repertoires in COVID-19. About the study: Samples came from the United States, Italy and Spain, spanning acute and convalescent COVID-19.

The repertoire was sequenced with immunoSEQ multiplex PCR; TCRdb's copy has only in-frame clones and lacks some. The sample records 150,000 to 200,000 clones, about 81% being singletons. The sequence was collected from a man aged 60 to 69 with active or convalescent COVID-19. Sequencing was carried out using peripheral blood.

The CDR3 nucleotides read TGTGCCAGCAGCAGCCAACCCGGGAATGAGCAGTTCTTC. This codes for CASSSQPGNEQFF. The chain uses TRBV7-9 and TRBJ2-1, with no clear D. This CDR3 has 13 amino acids. The germline gives CDR1 SEHNR, CDR2 FQNEAQ (reference sequence). V gave up 5 bases and J gave up 7 bases, with 12 bases separating them.